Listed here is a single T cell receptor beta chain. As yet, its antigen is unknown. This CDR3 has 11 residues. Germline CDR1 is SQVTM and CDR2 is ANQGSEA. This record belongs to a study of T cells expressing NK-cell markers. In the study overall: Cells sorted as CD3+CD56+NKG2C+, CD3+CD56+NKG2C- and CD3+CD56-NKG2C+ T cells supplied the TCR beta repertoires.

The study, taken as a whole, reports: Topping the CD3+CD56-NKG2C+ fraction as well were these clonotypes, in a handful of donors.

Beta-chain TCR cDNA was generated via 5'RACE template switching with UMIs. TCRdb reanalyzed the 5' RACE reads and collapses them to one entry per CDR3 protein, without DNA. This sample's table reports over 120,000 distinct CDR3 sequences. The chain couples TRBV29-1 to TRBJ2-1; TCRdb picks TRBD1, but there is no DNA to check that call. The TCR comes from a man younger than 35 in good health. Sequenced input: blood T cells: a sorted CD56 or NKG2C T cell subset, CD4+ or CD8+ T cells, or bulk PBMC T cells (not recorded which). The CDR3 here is CSVRRGDEQFF.